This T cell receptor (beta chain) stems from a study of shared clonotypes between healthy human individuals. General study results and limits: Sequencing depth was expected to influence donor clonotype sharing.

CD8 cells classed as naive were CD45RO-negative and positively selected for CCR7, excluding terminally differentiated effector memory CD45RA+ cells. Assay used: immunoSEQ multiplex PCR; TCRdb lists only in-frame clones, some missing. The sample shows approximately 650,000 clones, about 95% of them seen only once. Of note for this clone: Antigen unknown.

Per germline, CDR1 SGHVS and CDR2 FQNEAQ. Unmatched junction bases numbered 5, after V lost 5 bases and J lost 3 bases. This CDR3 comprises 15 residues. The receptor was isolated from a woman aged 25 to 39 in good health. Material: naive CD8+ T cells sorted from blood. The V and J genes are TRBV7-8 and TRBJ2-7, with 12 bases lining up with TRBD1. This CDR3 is CASSIGTGGVYEQYF. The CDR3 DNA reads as TGTGCCAGCAGCATCGGGACAGGGGGCGTCTACGAGCAGTACTTC.